Reported below is one T cell receptor (beta chain). The table came from immunoSEQ multiplex PCR; TCRdb's copy has only in-frame clones and leaves some out. Among some 110,000 clones listed, 91% were seen once. The data derive from a study of PD-L1 blockade in urothelial cancer. The wider study: Male patients with bladder-origin urothelial cancer numbered about nine tenths of the roughly 29.

As for time point: peripheral blood 6 weeks after treatment start. The patients' disease, urothelial carcinoma, was locally advanced or metastatic. The CDR3 has 19 amino acids. Trimming removed 2 bases from V and 0 bases from J; junction bases left unmatched: 14. Germline V gives CDR1 MDHEN, CDR2 SYDVKM. The sequencing here drew on PBMCs, taken around atezolizumab (anti-PD-L1) treatment. The V gene is TRBV28, the J gene TRBJ2-3, with 7 bases lining up with TRBD2. This sequence was found in a man aged 55 to 70 with urothelial cancer. The CDR3 protein is CASSLPPRVRETSTDTQYF. CDR3 nucleotide sequence: TGTGCCAGCAGTTTACCCCCCCGGGTGCGGGAGACTAGCACAGATACGCAGTATTTT.